The rows below give T cell receptor beta chains drawn from one sample of a study of shared clonotypes between healthy human individuals. This table comes from immunoSEQ multiplex PCR, and its TCRdb copy is limited to in-frame clones, with some not included. The sample has roughly 1,100,000 clones, around four fifths seen once; the top ten hold about 1.5%. Sequences were obtained from memory CD4+ T cells sorted from blood. Source of these receptors: a man aged 18-30 years in good health. The CDR3 runs from the conserved cysteine through the conserved F or W. A D gene is named only where the DNA matches it firmly. Size values are once, few and many counts, or a class for expanded clones, and some rows have none.

J gene,CDR3 length,D gene,clone size,V gene,CDR3 protein,CDR3 DNA
TRBJ2-1,15,.,.,TRBV4-1,CASSQGPSSYNEQFF,TGCGCCAGCAGCCAAGGCCCGAGCTCCTACAATGAGCAGTTCTTC
TRBJ2-5,16,.,.,TRBV4-1,CASSQVNLVSQETQYF,TGCGCCAGCAGCCAAGTGAATTTAGTCAGCCAAGAGACCCAGTACTTC
TRBJ2-1,13,.,.,TRBV4-3,CASSQEAANEQFF,TGCGCCAGCAGCCAAGAGGCGGCTAATGAGCAGTTCTTC
TRBJ2-1,15,.,.,TRBV5-1,CASSLASAPYNEQFF,TGCGCCAGCAGCTTGGCTAGCGCCCCTTACAATGAGCAGTTCTTC
TRBJ1-5,15,.,.,TRBV15,CARGKRDDGVQPQHF,TGTGCCCGGGGGAAGAGGGACGACGGGGTTCAGCCCCAGCATTTT
TRBJ1-5,14,.,once,TRBV2,CASSDISRGQPQHF,TGTGCCAGCAGTGACATCTCCCGGGGTCAGCCCCAGCATTTT
TRBJ2-4,13,TRBD2,.,TRBV30,CAWSGGAKNIQYF,TGTGCCTGGTCGGGGGGGGCCAAAAACATTCAGTACTTC
TRBJ1-6,15,.,few,TRBV30,CAWSVLGAEGSPLHF,TGTGCCTGGAGTGTACTTGGGGCCGAGGGTTCACCCCTCCACTTT
TRBJ2-7,11,.,.,TRBV10-1,CASSDWDEQYF,TGCGCCAGCAGTGACTGGGACGAGCAGTACTTC
TRBJ2-7,15,.,few,TRBV27,CASSLGGGGGYEQYF,TGTGCCAGCAGTTTAGGGGGAGGAGGTGGCTACGAGCAGTACTTC
TRBJ2-1,15,TRBD2,.,TRBV18,CASSASGSSYNEQFF,TGTGCCAGCTCAGCTAGCGGAAGCTCCTACAATGAGCAGTTCTTC
TRBJ1-2,14,TRBD1,.,TRBV6-5,CASSTGGADYGYTF,TGTGCCAGCAGCACAGGGGGCGCGGATTATGGCTACACCTTC
TRBJ2-3,17,TRBD2,.,TRBV4-1,CASRRIGTSGGTDTQYF,TGCGCCAGCAGAAGGATAGGGACTAGTGGGGGAACAGATACGCAGTATTTT
TRBJ1-6,16,TRBD1,.,TRBV11-2,CASSSDREGENSPLHF,TGTGCCAGCAGCTCAGACAGGGAGGGCGAGAATTCACCCCTCCACTTT
TRBJ1-6,14,.,.,TRBV5-4,CASSLPQLNSPLHF,TGTGCCAGCAGCTTGCCACAGCTTAATTCACCCCTCCACTTT
TRBJ1-2,15,.,.,TRBV27,CASSPSLGRAGGYTF,TGTGCCAGCAGCCCTAGCCTCGGACGGGCTGGCGGCTACACCTTC
TRBJ1-4,17,.,.,TRBV18,CASSPFLGDGTNEKLFF,TGTGCCAGCTCACCTTTCCTAGGGGACGGCACTAATGAAAAACTGTTTTTT
TRBJ1-1,17,.,many,TRBV5-1,CASSLKGDGGLNTEAFF,TGCGCCAGCAGCTTGAAGGGGGATGGGGGCTTGAACACTGAAGCTTTCTTT
TRBJ1-4,16,.,.,TRBV9,CASSAPGLGRNEKLFF,TGTGCCAGCAGCGCCCCGGGTCTGGGACGTAATGAAAAACTGTTTTTT
TRBJ1-1,15,TRBD1,.,TRBV7-9,CASSASGGQGTEAFF,TGTGCCAGCAGCGCCTCAGGGGGCCAAGGCACTGAAGCTTTCTTT
TRBJ2-3,15,TRBD1,.,TRBV5-4,CASSLDRGRTDTQYF,TGTGCCAGCAGCTTGGACAGGGGGCGAACAGATACGCAGTATTTT
TRBJ2-3,15,TRBD1,.,TRBV28,CASSGTGKRTDTQYF,TGTGCCAGCAGCGGGACAGGGAAACGCACAGATACGCAGTATTTT
TRBJ2-2,14,.,.,TRBV5-1,CASSSGQTTGELFF,TGCGCCAGCAGCTCGGGACAAACCACCGGGGAGCTGTTTTTT
TRBJ1-6,18,.,.,TRBV13,CASSLRASYSSYNSPLHF,TGTGCCAGCAGCTTAAGGGCCAGCTACAGCTCCTATAATTCACCCCTCCACTTT
TRBJ2-1,15,TRBD2,.,TRBV2,CASSAELAGYNEQFF,TGTGCCAGCAGTGCTGAACTAGCGGGGTACAATGAGCAGTTCTTC
TRBJ1-3,14,.,.,TRBV28,CASSPGTSGNTIYF,TGTGCCAGCAGTCCTGGGACCTCTGGAAACACCATATATTTT
TRBJ2-7,13,TRBD1,.,TRBV18,CASSPRQGYEQYF,TGTGCCAGCTCACCCCGACAGGGCTACGAGCAGTACTTC
TRBJ2-2,18,.,.,TRBV21-1,CASSACTLGGRGTGELFF,TGTGCCAGCAGCGCATGCACACTCGGCGGGAGAGGCACCGGGGAGCTGTTTTTT
TRBJ2-1,13,TRBD2,once,TRBV6-5,CAATSGSYNEQFF,TGTGCTGCGACTAGCGGTTCCTACAATGAGCAGTTCTTC
TRBJ2-7,16,TRBD2,.,TRBV4-1,CASSQGSGGLSYEQYF,TGCGCCAGCAGCCAGGGCAGCGGGGGGCTCTCCTACGAGCAGTACTTC
TRBJ2-7,14,.,.,TRBV9,CASSVDASSPEQYF,TGTGCCAGCAGCGTAGATGCTTCTAGTCCCGAGCAGTACTTC
TRBJ2-3,17,TRBD2,once,TRBV6-1,CASSEVGLAGATDTQYF,TGTGCCAGCAGTGAAGTGGGACTAGCGGGAGCCACAGATACGCAGTATTTT
TRBJ2-5,15,.,.,TRBV29-1,CSVEIAGSDQETQYF,TGCAGCGTTGAGATTGCGGGGTCCGACCAAGAGACCCAGTACTTC
TRBJ2-1,15,TRBD2,once,TRBV5-4,CASSLRLAGSNEQFF,TGTGCCAGCAGCTTACGACTAGCGGGGTCCAATGAGCAGTTCTTC
TRBJ1-3,15,.,.,TRBV5-6,CASSLGDGTGNTIYF,TGTGCCAGCAGCTTGGGGGACGGAACTGGAAACACCATATATTTT
TRBJ2-5,13,TRBD1,once,TRBV5-4,CASSNDRVETQYF,TGTGCCAGCAGCAACGACAGGGTTGAGACCCAGTACTTC
TRBJ1-1,13,TRBD1,few,TRBV18,CASSQDRRAEAFF,TGTGCCAGCTCCCAGGACAGGCGAGCTGAAGCTTTCTTT
TRBJ1-1,16,TRBD1,.,TRBV7-9,CASSSTGGYVNTEAFF,TGTGCCAGCAGCTCGACAGGGGGGTACGTTAACACTGAAGCTTTCTTT
TRBJ2-7,15,.,.,TRBV21-1,CASSQRQTADYEQYF,TGTGCCAGCAGCCAACGTCAGACCGCTGACTACGAGCAGTACTTC
TRBJ2-3,12,.,.,TRBV7-2,CASSLNVPTQYF,TGTGCCAGCAGCTTAAATGTCCCTACGCAGTATTTT
TRBJ2-1,16,TRBD2,.,TRBV7-2,CASSSQLAGGYNEQFF,TGTGCCAGCAGCTCCCAACTAGCGGGAGGGTACAATGAGCAGTTCTTC
TRBJ1-5,14,.,.,TRBV19,CASSITGSGQPQHF,TGTGCCAGTAGTATAACAGGGTCGGGTCAGCCCCAGCATTTT
TRBJ2-7,15,TRBD2,.,TRBV18,CASSGPGGARDEQYF,TGTGCCAGCTCCGGCCCCGGGGGGGCGCGCGACGAGCAGTACTTC
TRBJ2-3,11,.,.,TRBV2,CASINTDTQYF,TGTGCCAGCATAAACACAGATACGCAGTATTTT
TRBJ1-1,14,.,.,TRBV4-3,CASSQGVGGTEAFF,TGCGCCAGCAGCCAGGGGGTCGGGGGCACTGAAGCTTTCTTT
TRBJ2-3,16,TRBD2,.,TRBV4-3,CASSQGASGTTDTQYF,TGCGCCAGCAGTCAAGGGGCTAGCGGGACGACAGATACGCAGTATTTT
TRBJ2-7,17,.,.,TRBV2,CASRTIASSSSPSEQYF,TGTGCCAGCAGGACTATTGCTAGTTCCTCTTCCCCCAGCGAGCAGTACTTC
TRBJ1-4,15,TRBD1,.,TRBV27,CASSSLRGLGEKLFF,TGTGCCAGCAGTTCTCTCAGGGGGCTGGGAGAAAAACTGTTTTTT
TRBJ2-2,14,.,.,TRBV2,CASSEQGLTGELFF,TGTGCCAGCAGTGAACAGGGCCTTACCGGGGAGCTGTTTTTT
TRBJ2-3,13,.,.,TRBV5-6,CANRSAGTDTQYF,TGTGCCAACAGGTCGGCCGGCACAGATACGCAGTATTTT
TRBJ2-2,15,.,.,TRBV2,CASSFDRSNTGELFF,TGTGCCAGCAGTTTCGACAGGTCGAACACCGGGGAGCTGTTTTTT
TRBJ1-6,15,.,.,TRBV29-1,CSVKRTDDYNSPLHF,TGCAGCGTAAAAAGGACGGATGATTATAATTCACCCCTCCACTTT
TRBJ1-1,15,TRBD1,.,TRBV5-6,CASSLSGTVNTEAFF,TGTGCCAGCAGCTTGTCCGGGACAGTGAACACTGAAGCTTTCTTT
TRBJ2-7,13,.,.,TRBV19,CASSTIRGYEQYF,TGTGCCAGTAGTACGATCAGGGGCTACGAGCAGTACTTC
TRBJ2-1,16,TRBD2,.,TRBV7-9,CASSSRLAGGPNEQFF,TGTGCCAGCAGCTCCAGACTAGCGGGAGGGCCAAATGAGCAGTTCTTC
TRBJ1-1,13,.,once,TRBV6-1,CASRRILNTEAFF,TGTGCCAGCAGGCGGATTCTGAACACTGAAGCTTTCTTT
TRBJ2-3,16,.,.,TRBV5-1,CASSSNLGLRADTQYF,TGCGCCAGCAGCTCCAATCTAGGTTTAAGGGCAGATACGCAGTATTTT
TRBJ2-1,22,TRBD1,.,TRBV18,CASSPPVLGSGQGLFIYNEQFF,TGTGCCAGCTCACCACCGGTCCTAGGGTCGGGACAGGGCCTCTTTATTTACAATGAGCAGTTCTTC
TRBJ2-7,14,TRBD1,.,TRBV10-3,CAISQAQGEYEQYF,TGTGCCATCAGCCAAGCACAGGGGGAGTACGAGCAGTACTTC
TRBJ2-4,14,TRBD2,many,TRBV30,CAWSGGTSVNIQYF,TGTGCCTGGAGTGGCGGGACTAGTGTGAACATTCAGTACTTC